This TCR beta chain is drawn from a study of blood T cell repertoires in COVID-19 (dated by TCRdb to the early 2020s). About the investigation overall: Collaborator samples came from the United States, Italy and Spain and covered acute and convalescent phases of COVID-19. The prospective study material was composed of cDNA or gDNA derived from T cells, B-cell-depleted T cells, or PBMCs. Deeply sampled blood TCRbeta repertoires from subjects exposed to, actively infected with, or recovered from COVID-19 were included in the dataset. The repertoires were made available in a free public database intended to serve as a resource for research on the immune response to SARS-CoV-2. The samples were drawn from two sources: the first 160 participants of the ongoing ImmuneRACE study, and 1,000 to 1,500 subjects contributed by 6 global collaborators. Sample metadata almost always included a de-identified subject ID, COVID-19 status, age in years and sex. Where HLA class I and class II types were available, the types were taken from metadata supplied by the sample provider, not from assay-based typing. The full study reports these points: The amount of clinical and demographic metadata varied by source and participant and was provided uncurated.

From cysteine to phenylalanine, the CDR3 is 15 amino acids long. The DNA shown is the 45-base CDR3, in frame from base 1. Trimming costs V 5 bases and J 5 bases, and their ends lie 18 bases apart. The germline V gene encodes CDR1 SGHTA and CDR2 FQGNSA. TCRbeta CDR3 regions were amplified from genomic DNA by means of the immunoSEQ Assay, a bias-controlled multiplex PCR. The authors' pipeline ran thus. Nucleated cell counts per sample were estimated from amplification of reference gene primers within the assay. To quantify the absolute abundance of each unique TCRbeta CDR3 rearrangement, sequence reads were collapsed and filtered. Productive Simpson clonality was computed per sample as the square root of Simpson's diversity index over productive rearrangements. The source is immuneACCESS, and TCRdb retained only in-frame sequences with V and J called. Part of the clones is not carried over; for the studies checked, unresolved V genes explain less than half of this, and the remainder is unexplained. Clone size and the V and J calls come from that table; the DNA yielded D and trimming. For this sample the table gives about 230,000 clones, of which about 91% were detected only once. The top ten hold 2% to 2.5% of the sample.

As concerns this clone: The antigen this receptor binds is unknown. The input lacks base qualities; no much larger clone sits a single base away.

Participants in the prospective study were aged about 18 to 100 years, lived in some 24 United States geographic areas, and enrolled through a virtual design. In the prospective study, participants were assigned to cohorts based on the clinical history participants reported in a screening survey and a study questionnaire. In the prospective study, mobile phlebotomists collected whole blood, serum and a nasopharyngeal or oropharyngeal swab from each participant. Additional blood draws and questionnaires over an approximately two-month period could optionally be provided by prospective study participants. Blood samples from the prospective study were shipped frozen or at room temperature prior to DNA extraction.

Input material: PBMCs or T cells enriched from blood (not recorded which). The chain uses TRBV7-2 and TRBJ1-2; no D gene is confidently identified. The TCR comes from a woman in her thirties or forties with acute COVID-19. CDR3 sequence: CASSPTFTSSYGYTF. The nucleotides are TGTGCCAGCAGCCCCACCTTTACATCGTCTTATGGCTACACCTTC.